A selection of T cell receptor beta chains follows, all from one sample in a study of OX40 agonist ivuxolimab in advanced cancers. The repertoire was sequenced with immunoSEQ multiplex PCR; TCRdb's copy has only in-frame clones and lacks some. The table has approximately 71,000 clones, around 94% seen once. Sample: CD4+ or CD8+ T cells sorted from blood, taken in a trial of the OX40 agonist ivuxolimab. The source is an adult with an advanced solid tumor such as melanoma, head and neck, liver or kidney cancer. The CDR3 runs from the conserved cysteine through the conserved F or W. The order of the fields is V gene, D gene, CDR3 length, J gene, CDR3 DNA, CDR3 protein. A D gene is named only where the DNA matches it firmly.

>TRBV9|TRBD1|14|TRBJ2-7
TGTGCCAGCAGCGTGGGACAGGGGGGCTACGAGCAGTACTTC
CASSVGQGGYEQYF
>TRBV5-4|NA|14|TRBJ1-6
TGTGCCAGCAGCTTGGCCTGGGGGGAATCACCCCTCCACTTT
CASSLAWGESPLHF
>TRBV5-4|NA|13|TRBJ2-3
TGTGCCACCGGGGACCAAGACGCAGATACGCAGTATTTT
CATGDQDADTQYF
>TRBV7-9|TRBD1|12|TRBJ1-1
TGTGCCAGCACCCGACAGGGCACTGAAGCTTTCTTT
CASTRQGTEAFF
>TRBV11-2|NA|11|TRBJ2-7
TGTGCCAGCAGCACCGACAGGGAGCAGTACTTC
CASSTDREQYF
>TRBV27|NA|14|TRBJ2-7
TGTGCCAGCAGTTTAGGGGCAGGGTTTTCCGAGCAGTACTTC
CASSLGAGFSEQYF
>TRBV19|TRBD1|17|TRBJ2-1
TGTGCCAGTAGTACCTCGACAGGGGGCCTTACCTACAATGAGCAGTTCTTC
CASSTSTGGLTYNEQFF
>TRBV6-6|TRBD2|14|TRBJ2-5
TGTGCCAGTAGAGGAAGCGGGGGCCAAGAGACCCAGTACTTC
CASRGSGGQETQYF
>TRBV9|NA|16|TRBJ1-2
TGTGCCAGCAGCACTAGACGGAATCTAGCTAACTATGGCTACACCTTC
CASSTRRNLANYGYTF
>TRBV13|NA|14|TRBJ1-4
TGTGCCAGCAGCCCTATAAACAGGGTGGAAAAACTGTTTTTT
CASSPINRVEKLFF
>TRBV7-6|NA|17|TRBJ1-4
TGTGCCAGCAGCCAAGATGACTCCGAAACAACTAATGAAAAACTGTTTTTT
CASSQDDSETTNEKLFF
>TRBV7-9|TRBD1|14|TRBJ2-7
TGTGCCAGCAGCCCGACAGGGAGCTCCTACGAGCAGTACTTC
CASSPTGSSYEQYF
>TRBV6-4|NA|13|TRBJ2-3
TGTGCCAGCAGTGTACAGGGAAGCGATACGCAGTATTTT
CASSVQGSDTQYF
>TRBV27|TRBD1|15|TRBJ1-2
TGTGCCAGCAGTTTTAGGCAGGGGGCCACCTATGGCTACACCTTC
CASSFRQGATYGYTF